The rows below give T cell receptor beta chains drawn from one sample of a study of blood T cell repertoires in COVID-19. Only in-frame clones appear in the TCRdb table, and some are missing; sequencing was by immunoSEQ multiplex PCR. This table has approximately 74,000 clones, roughly 83% appearing once. Source material: peripheral blood. These receptors all come from a man older than 75 with active or convalescent COVID-19. CDR3s include the opening cysteine and the closing phenylalanine or tryptophan. D genes are given only for firm matches. The size field is filled for only some rows; it gives once, few, many or a size class.

d_call: NA
clone_size: NA
j_call: TRBJ1-5
v_call: TRBV5-5
cdr3_nt: TGTGCCAGCAGCTTGGTTCTTGGGTCCCAACAGCAGCCCCAGCATTTT
cdr3_aa: CASSLVLGSQQQPQHF

d_call: TRBD2
clone_size: NA
j_call: TRBJ2-5
v_call: TRBV6-6
cdr3_nt: TGTGCCAGCAGTTACTCTGCGGGGGGGACCCAGACCCAGTACTTC
cdr3_aa: CASSYSAGGTQTQYF

d_call: NA
clone_size: few
j_call: TRBJ2-4
v_call: TRBV19
cdr3_nt: TGTGCCAGTAGTATTAGGAGGGGGCAAGCGGGAAACATTCAGTACTTC
cdr3_aa: CASSIRRGQAGNIQYF

d_call: TRBD1
clone_size: NA
j_call: TRBJ1-5
v_call: TRBV20-1
cdr3_nt: TGCAGTGCTAGTGGGCAGGGGGCTCAGCCCCAGCATTTT
cdr3_aa: CSASGQGAQPQHF

d_call: TRBD2
clone_size: NA
j_call: TRBJ2-2
v_call: TRBV30
cdr3_nt: TGTGCCTGGAGTGTAGCGGGACCAATTAACACCGGGGAGCTGTTTTTT
cdr3_aa: CAWSVAGPINTGELFF

d_call: NA
clone_size: NA
j_call: TRBJ2-1
v_call: TRBV5-1
cdr3_nt: TGCGCCAGCAGCTCGGGGGGACACACTACTGACAATGAGCAGTTCTTC
cdr3_aa: CASSSGGHTTDNEQFF

d_call: TRBD1
clone_size: NA
j_call: TRBJ1-1
v_call: TRBV6-5
cdr3_nt: TGTGCCAGCAGTTTACGACAGGGTGGCACTGAAGCTTTCTTT
cdr3_aa: CASSLRQGGTEAFF

d_call: TRBD2
clone_size: NA
j_call: TRBJ2-3
v_call: TRBV19
cdr3_nt: TGTGCCAGTAGTGCTGTAGGGACTAGCGGGGGCCGCACAGATACGCAGTATTTT
cdr3_aa: CASSAVGTSGGRTDTQYF

d_call: TRBD1
clone_size: NA
j_call: TRBJ2-1
v_call: TRBV12-3/TRBV12-4
cdr3_nt: TGTGCCAGCAGTCCGGGACAGTACAATGAGCAGTTCTTC
cdr3_aa: CASSPGQYNEQFF

d_call: TRBD1
clone_size: once
j_call: TRBJ1-2
v_call: TRBV15
cdr3_nt: TGTGCCACCACTCCGGGACAGGGGGCTCGCGGCTACACCTTC
cdr3_aa: CATTPGQGARGYTF

d_call: NA
clone_size: NA
j_call: TRBJ2-3
v_call: TRBV5-1
cdr3_nt: TGCGCCAGCAGCTTGGGCCCAGGAGATACGCAGTATTTT
cdr3_aa: CASSLGPGDTQYF

d_call: NA
clone_size: NA
j_call: TRBJ2-2
v_call: TRBV6-2/TRBV6-3
cdr3_nt: TGTGCCAGCAGTTGGCTTGGTACCGGGGAGCTGTTTTTT
cdr3_aa: CASSWLGTGELFF

d_call: TRBD1
clone_size: NA
j_call: TRBJ2-5
v_call: TRBV6-5
cdr3_nt: TGTGCCAGCAGTTACACGGGGACAGGGGTACAAGAGACCCAGTACTTC
cdr3_aa: CASSYTGTGVQETQYF

d_call: TRBD1
clone_size: NA
j_call: TRBJ1-6
v_call: TRBV6-5
cdr3_nt: TGTGCCAGCAGTTACTCTGGGACAGGGAAAGCATCACCCCTCCACTTT
cdr3_aa: CASSYSGTGKASPLHF

d_call: NA
clone_size: NA
j_call: TRBJ2-3
v_call: TRBV19
cdr3_nt: TGTGCCAGTAGTTTGGCGGTAGCGAAGGATACGCAGTATTTT
cdr3_aa: CASSLAVAKDTQYF

d_call: NA
clone_size: once
j_call: TRBJ2-2
v_call: TRBV2
cdr3_nt: TGTGCCAGCAGTGAAGACAGGGCTAACACCGGGGAGCTGTTTTTT
cdr3_aa: CASSEDRANTGELFF

d_call: NA
clone_size: NA
j_call: TRBJ2-1
v_call: TRBV30
cdr3_nt: TGTGCCTGGAGTAACTCAGAGGGAGGCAATGAGCAGTTCTTC
cdr3_aa: CAWSNSEGGNEQFF

d_call: TRBD1
clone_size: NA
j_call: TRBJ2-5
v_call: TRBV7-2
cdr3_nt: TGTGCCAGCAGCTCGGGACAGGGGGAGACCCAGTACTTC
cdr3_aa: CASSSGQGETQYF

d_call: TRBD1
clone_size: NA
j_call: TRBJ1-4
v_call: TRBV5-4
cdr3_nt: TGTGCCAGCAGCCTAAAACAGGGGACGGGTGAAAAACTGTTTTTT
cdr3_aa: CASSLKQGTGEKLFF

d_call: TRBD1
clone_size: NA
j_call: TRBJ2-2
v_call: TRBV15
cdr3_nt: TGTGCCACCAGCAAAGGACAGGGGGCTGCCACCGGGGAGCTGTTTTTT
cdr3_aa: CATSKGQGAATGELFF

d_call: NA
clone_size: NA
j_call: TRBJ1-4
v_call: TRBV19
cdr3_nt: TGTGCCAGTAGTATGGCCGTCAAAAATGAAAAACTGTTTTTT
cdr3_aa: CASSMAVKNEKLFF

d_call: TRBD2
clone_size: once
j_call: TRBJ2-1
v_call: TRBV24-1
cdr3_nt: TGTGCCACCAGTGATGCTAGCGGGCCATACAATGAGCAGTTCTTC
cdr3_aa: CATSDASGPYNEQFF

d_call: TRBD1
clone_size: NA
j_call: TRBJ2-7
v_call: TRBV19
cdr3_nt: TGTGCCAGTAGTATCGCCGGGACAGGTATCTACGAGCAGTACTTC
cdr3_aa: CASSIAGTGIYEQYF

d_call: TRBD2
clone_size: medium-sized
j_call: TRBJ2-2
v_call: TRBV7-9
cdr3_nt: TGTGCCAGCAGCTTAGAGGCGGGGGACACCGGGGAGCTGTTTTTT
cdr3_aa: CASSLEAGDTGELFF

d_call: TRBD2
clone_size: NA
j_call: TRBJ2-7
v_call: TRBV28
cdr3_nt: TGTGCAGCACGGGAGGGCCCTCGATACGAGCAGTACTTC
cdr3_aa: CAAREGPRYEQYF

d_call: TRBD1
clone_size: NA
j_call: TRBJ1-5
v_call: TRBV14
cdr3_nt: TGTGCCAGCAGCCAAGAAGTGGGACAGGGAAGGAGCAATCAGCCCCAGCATTTT
cdr3_aa: CASSQEVGQGRSNQPQHF

d_call: TRBD2
clone_size: NA
j_call: TRBJ2-1
v_call: TRBV19
cdr3_nt: TGTGCCAGTAGTATCCGACCAGCGGGAGTGACTGAGCAGTTCTTC
cdr3_aa: CASSIRPAGVTEQFF

d_call: NA
clone_size: few
j_call: TRBJ2-1
v_call: TRBV7-6
cdr3_nt: TGTGCCAGCAGCTTATCTTTGTGGGAGGGAGGGGGTGAGCAGTTCTTC
cdr3_aa: CASSLSLWEGGGEQFF